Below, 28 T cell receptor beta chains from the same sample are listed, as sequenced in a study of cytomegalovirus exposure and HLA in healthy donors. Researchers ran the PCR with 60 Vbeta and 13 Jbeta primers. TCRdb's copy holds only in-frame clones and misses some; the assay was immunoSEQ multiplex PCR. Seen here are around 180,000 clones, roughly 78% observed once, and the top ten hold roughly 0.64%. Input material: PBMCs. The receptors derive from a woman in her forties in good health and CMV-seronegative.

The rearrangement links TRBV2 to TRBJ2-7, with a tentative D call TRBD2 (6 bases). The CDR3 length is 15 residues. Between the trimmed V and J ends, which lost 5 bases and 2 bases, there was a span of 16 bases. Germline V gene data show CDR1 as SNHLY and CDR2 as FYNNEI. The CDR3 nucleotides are TGTGCCAGCAGTCAAAAGCGGGCCACGACCTACGAGCAGTACTTC. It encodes CASSQKRATTYEQYF.

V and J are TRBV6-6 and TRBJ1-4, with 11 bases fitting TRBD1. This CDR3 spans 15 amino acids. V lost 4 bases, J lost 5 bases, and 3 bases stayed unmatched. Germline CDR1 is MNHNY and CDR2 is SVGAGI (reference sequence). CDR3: CASSLGQGGNEKLFF. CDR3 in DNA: TGTGCCAGCAGTTTGGGACAGGGGGGAAATGAAAAACTGTTTTTT.

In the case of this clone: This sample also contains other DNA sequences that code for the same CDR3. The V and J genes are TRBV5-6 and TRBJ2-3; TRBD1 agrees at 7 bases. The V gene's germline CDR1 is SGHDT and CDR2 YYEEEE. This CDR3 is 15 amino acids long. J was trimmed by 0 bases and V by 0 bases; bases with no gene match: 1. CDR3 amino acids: CASSLGQGSTDTQYF. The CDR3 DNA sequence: TGTGCCAGCAGCTTGGGACAGGGAAGCACAGATACGCAGTATTTT.

The CDR3 coding sequence is TGTGCCACCAGCCGGGGACAGTCTAATGAAAAACTGTTTTTT. This encodes CATSRGQSNEKLFF. The chain combines TRBV15 with TRBJ1-4, with TRBD1 matching 7 bases. The ends lost 5 bases at V and 3 bases at J; junction bases unmatched: 3. The CDR3 is 14 amino acids. Germline CDR1 reads LNHNV; CDR2 reads YYDKDF (reference sequence).

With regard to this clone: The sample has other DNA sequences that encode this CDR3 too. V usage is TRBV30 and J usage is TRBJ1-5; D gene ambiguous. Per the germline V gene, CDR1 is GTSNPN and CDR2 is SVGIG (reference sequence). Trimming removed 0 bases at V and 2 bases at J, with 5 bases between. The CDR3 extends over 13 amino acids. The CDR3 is CAWSVQGNQPQHF. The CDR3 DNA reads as TGTGCCTGGAGTGTACAAGGCAATCAGCCCCAGCATTTT.

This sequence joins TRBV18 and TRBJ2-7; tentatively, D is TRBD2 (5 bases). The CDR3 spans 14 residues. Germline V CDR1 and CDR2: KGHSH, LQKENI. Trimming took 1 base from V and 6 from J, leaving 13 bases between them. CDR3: CASSPRVPGGEQYF. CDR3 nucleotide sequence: TGTGCCAGCTCACCACGGGTACCAGGAGGCGAGCAGTACTTC.

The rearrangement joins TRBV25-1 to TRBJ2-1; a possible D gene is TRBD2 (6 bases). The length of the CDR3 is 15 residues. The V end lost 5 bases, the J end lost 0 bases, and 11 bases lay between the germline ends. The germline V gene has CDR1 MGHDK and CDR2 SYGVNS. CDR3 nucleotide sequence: TGTGCCAGCAGTCCGGCGGGAAGCTCCTACAATGAGCAGTTCTTC. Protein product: CASSPAGSSYNEQFF.

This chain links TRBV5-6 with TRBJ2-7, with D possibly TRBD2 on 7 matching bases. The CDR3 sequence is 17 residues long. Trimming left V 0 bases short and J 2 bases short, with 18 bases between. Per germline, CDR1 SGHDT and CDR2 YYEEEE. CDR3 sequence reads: CASSLGGGGGPTYEQYF. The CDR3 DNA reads TGTGCCAGCAGCTTGGGGGGTGGGGGGGGGCCCACCTACGAGCAGTACTTC.

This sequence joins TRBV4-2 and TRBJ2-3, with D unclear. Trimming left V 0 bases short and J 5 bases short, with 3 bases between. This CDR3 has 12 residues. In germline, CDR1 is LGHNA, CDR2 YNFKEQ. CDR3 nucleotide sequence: TGTGCCAGCAGCCAAGACAGAGATACGCAGTATTTT. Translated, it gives CASSQDRDTQYF.

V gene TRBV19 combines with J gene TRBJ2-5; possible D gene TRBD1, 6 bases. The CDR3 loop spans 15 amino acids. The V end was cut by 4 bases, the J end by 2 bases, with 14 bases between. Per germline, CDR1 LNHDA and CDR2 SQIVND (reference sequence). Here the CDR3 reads CASSRRTEVQETQYF. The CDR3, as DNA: TGTGCCAGTAGTAGGAGGACAGAAGTACAAGAGACCCAGTACTTC.

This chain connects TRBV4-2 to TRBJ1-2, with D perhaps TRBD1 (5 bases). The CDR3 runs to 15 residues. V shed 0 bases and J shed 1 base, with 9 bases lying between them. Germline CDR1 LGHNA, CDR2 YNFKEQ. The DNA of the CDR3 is TGTGCCAGCAGCCAAGATGGAGACAGTAACTATGGCTACACCTTC. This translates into CASSQDGDSNYGYTF.

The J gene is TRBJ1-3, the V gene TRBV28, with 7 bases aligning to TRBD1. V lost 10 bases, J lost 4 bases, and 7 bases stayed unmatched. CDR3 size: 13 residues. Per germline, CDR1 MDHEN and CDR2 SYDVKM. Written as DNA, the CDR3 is TGTGCCACCAAGGCACAGGGGGGAAACACCATATATTTT. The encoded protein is CATKAQGGNTIYF.

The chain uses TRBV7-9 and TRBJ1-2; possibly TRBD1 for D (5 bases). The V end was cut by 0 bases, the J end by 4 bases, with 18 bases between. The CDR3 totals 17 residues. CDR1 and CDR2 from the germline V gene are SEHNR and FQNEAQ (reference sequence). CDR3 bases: TGTGCCAGCAGCTTAGCCCTTCTGGGGGAGGGTGGCTATGGCTACACCTTC. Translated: CASSLALLGEGGYGYTF. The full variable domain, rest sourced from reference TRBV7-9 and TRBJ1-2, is DTGVSQNPRHKITKRGQNVTFRCDPISEHNRLYWYRQTLGQGPEFLTYFQNEAQLEKSRLLSDRFSAERPKGSFSTLEIQRTEQGDSAMYLCASSLALLGEGGYGYTFGSGTRLTVV.

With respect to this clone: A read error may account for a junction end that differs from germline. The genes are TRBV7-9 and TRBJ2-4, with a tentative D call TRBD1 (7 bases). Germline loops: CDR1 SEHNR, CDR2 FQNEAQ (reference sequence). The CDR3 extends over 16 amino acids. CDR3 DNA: TGTTCCAGCAGCCCGGTCCGGCAGGGGGGCTCAAACATTCAGTACTTC. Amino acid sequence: CSSSPVRQGGSNIQYF.

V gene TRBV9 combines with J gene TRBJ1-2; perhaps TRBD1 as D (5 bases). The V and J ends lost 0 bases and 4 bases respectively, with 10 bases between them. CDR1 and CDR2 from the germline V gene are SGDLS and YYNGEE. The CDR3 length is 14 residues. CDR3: CASSVAGGGYGYTF. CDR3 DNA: TGTGCCAGCAGCGTAGCTGGGGGGGGCTATGGCTACACCTTC.

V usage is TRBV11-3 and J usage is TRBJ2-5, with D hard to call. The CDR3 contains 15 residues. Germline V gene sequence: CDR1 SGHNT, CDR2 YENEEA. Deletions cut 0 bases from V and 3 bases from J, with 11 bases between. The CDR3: CASSLEVTTKETQYF. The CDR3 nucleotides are TGTGCCAGCAGCTTAGAAGTCACTACGAAAGAGACCCAGTACTTC.

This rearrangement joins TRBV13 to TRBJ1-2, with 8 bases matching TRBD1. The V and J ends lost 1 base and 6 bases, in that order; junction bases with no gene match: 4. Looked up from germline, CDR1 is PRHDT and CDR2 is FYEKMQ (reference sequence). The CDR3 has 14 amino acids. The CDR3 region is CASSLDRGLDGYTF. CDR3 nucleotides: TGTGCCAGCAGCTTAGACAGGGGGTTGGATGGCTACACCTTC.

CDR3 protein: CASREGVKNEQFF. The CDR3, as DNA: TGTGCCAGTCGGGAGGGCGTGAAAAATGAGCAGTTCTTC. This chain joins TRBV19 and TRBJ2-1; 8 bases map to TRBD2. V lost 8 bases and J lost 7; bases outside the gene matches: 7. The germline V gene encodes CDR1 LNHDA and CDR2 SQIVND (reference sequence). This CDR3 has 13 residues.

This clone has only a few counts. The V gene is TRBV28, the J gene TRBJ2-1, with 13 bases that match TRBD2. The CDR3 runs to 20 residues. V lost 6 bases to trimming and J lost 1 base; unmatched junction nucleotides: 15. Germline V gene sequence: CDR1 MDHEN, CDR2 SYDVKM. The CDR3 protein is CASSSQGTSGMARSYNEQFF. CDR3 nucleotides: TGTGCCAGCAGCTCTCAAGGGACTAGCGGGATGGCCCGGTCCTACAATGAGCAGTTCTTC.

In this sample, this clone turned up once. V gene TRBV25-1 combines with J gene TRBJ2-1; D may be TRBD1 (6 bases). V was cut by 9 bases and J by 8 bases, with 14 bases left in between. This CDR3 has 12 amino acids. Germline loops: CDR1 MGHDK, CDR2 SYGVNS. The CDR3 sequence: CASRQVGDEQFF. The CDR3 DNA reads TGTGCCAGTCGACAGGTTGGAGATGAGCAGTTCTTC.

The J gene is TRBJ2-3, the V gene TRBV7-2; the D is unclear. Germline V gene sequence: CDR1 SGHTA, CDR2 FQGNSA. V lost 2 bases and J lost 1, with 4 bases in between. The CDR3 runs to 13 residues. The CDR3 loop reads CASSLIGTDTQYF. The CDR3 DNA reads TGTGCCAGCAGCTTAATAGGCACAGATACGCAGTATTTT.

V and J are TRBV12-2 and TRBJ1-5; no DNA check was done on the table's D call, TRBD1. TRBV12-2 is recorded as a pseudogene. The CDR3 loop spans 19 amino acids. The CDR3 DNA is TGTGCAAGTCGCTTAGGGGGGACAGGGGGCAACGGTAGCAATCAGCCCCAGCATTTT. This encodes CASRLGGTGGNGSNQPQHF.

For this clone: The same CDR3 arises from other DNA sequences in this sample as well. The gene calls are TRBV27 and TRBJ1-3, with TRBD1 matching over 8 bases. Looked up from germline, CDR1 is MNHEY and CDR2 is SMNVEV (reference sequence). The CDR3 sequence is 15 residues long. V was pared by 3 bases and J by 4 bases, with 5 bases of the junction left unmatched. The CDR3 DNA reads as TGTGCCAGCAGTTTTGCAGGGGGCTCGGGAAACACCATATATTTT. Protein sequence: CASSFAGGSGNTIYF.

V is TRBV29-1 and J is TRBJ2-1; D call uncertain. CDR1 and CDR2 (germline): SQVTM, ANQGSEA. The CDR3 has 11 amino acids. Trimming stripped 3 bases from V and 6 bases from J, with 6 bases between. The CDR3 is CSVERVNEQFF. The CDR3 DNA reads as TGCAGCGTTGAGCGCGTCAATGAGCAGTTCTTC.

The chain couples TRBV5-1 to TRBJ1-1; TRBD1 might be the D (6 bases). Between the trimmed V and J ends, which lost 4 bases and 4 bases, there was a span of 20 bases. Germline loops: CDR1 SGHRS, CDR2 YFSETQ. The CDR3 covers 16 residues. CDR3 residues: CASSGRSGARGTEAFF. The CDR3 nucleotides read TGCGCCAGCAGCGGGCGCTCAGGGGCTCGGGGCACTGAAGCTTTCTTT.

CDR3 nucleotides: TGTGCCAGCAGCTTAAAACAGGGATCGAATGAAAAACTGTTTTTT. It is translated as CASSLKQGSNEKLFF. The rearrangement joins TRBV5-4 to TRBJ1-4; D possibly corresponds to TRBD1 (6 bases). In germline, CDR1 is SGHNT, CDR2 YYREEE (reference sequence). This CDR3 region has 15 residues. V was clipped by 2 bases and J by 5 bases, with 13 bases between them.

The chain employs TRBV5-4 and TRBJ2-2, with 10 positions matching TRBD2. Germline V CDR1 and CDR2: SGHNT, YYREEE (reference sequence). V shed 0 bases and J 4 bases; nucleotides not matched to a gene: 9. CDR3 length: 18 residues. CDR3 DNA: TGTGCCAGCAGCTTGGTTTCTAGCGGGAGACTGAGCACCGGGGAGCTGTTTTTT. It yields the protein CASSLVSSGRLSTGELFF.

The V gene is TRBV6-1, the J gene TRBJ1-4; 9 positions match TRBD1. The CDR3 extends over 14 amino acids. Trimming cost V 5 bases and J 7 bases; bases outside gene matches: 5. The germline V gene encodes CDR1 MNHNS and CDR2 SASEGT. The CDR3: CASSPQGAPEKLFF. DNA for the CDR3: TGTGCCAGCAGTCCACAGGGGGCGCCTGAAAAACTGTTTTTT.